This T cell receptor beta chain is drawn from a study of shared clonotypes between healthy human individuals. The germline V and J ends were trimmed by 4 bases and 1 base, with 10 bases remaining between them. Looked up from germline, CDR1 is MGHDK and CDR2 is SYGVNS. The length of the CDR3 is 14 residues. The data were produced by immunoSEQ multiplex PCR, yet TCRdb's version contains in-frame clones alone and is incomplete. Counted here are a few million clones, more than 85% occurring once; the ten biggest clones make up about 0.39%. The sequence was obtained from a man in his late teens or twenties in good health. Some clones in this sample may be carry-over from other donors' samples. The chain recombines TRBV25-1 with TRBJ1-2; D gene unclear. The source material was naive CD4+ T cells from PBMCs. Subset in this sample: CD45RA+ positively selected. The CDR3 region has the DNA TGTGCCAGCAGTGCCTACCGGGATAACTATGGCTACACCTTC. As protein: CASSAYRDNYGYTF.